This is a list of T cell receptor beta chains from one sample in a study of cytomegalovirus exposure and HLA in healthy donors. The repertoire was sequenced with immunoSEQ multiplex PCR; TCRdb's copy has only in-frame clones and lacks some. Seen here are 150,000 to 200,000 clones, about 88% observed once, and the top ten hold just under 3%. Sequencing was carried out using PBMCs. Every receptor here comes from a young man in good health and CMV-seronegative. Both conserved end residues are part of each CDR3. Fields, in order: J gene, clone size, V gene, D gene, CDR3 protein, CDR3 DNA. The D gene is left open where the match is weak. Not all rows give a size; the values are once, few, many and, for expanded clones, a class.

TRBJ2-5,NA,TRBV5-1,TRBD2,CASMAGAGQETQYF,TGCGCCAGCATGGCGGGAGCGGGGCAAGAGACCCAGTACTTC
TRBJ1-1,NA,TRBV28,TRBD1,CASSSTGELDTEAFF,TGTGCCAGCAGTTCGACAGGGGAACTCGACACTGAAGCTTTCTTT
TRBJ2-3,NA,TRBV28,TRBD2,CASSKEGLAGADTQYF,TGTGCCAGCAGCAAAGAGGGACTAGCGGGAGCAGATACGCAGTATTTT
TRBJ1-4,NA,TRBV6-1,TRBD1,CASSRDREVEKLFF,TGTGCCAGCAGTCGGGACAGGGAGGTCGAAAAACTGTTTTTT
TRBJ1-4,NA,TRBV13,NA,CASSHTDGGMEKLFF,TGTGCCAGCAGCCACACCGACGGGGGTATGGAAAAACTGTTTTTT
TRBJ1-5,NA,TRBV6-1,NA,CASSSGLGNQPQHF,TGTGCCAGCAGCTCAGGGTTGGGCAATCAGCCTCAGCATTTT
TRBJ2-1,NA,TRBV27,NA,CASSQQSSGYNEQFF,TGTGCCAGCAGCCAGCAGTCGTCAGGGTACAATGAGCAGTTCTTC
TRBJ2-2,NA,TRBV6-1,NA,CASSLQGRYSGELFF,TGTGCCAGCAGTTTACAGGGAAGGTATTCCGGGGAGCTGTTTTTT
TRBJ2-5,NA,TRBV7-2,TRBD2,CASSWGLAPETQYF,TGTGCCAGCAGCTGGGGACTAGCGCCAGAGACCCAGTACTTC
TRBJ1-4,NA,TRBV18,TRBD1,CASSPGTGDEKLFF,TGTGCCAGCTCACCTGGGACAGGGGACGAAAAACTGTTTTTT
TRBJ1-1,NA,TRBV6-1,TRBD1,CASILGTGAEAFF,TGTGCCAGCATCCTAGGGACAGGGGCTGAAGCTTTCTTT
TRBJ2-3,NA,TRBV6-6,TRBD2,CASSYKGLTGTDTQYF,TGTGCCAGCAGTTACAAGGGACTAACCGGCACAGATACGCAGTATTTT
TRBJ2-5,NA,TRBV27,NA,CASSFSLGTPQETQYF,TGTGCCAGCAGTTTTAGCCTCGGGACTCCTCAAGAGACCCAGTACTTC
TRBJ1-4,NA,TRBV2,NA,CASIGSKTVGKATNEKLFF,TGTGCCAGCATCGGATCAAAGACAGTCGGCAAGGCAACTAATGAAAAACTGTTTTTT
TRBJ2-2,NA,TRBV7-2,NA,CASSPWGVGGELFF,TGTGCCAGCAGCCCGTGGGGGGTTGGCGGGGAGCTGTTTTTT
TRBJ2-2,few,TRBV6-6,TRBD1,CASSTRTGENTGELFF,TGTGCCAGCAGTACGAGGACAGGGGAGAACACCGGGGAGCTGTTTTTT
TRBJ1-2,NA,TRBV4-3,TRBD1,CASSHQGAGLYGYTF,TGCGCCAGCAGCCACCAGGGGGCAGGGCTCTATGGCTACACCTTC
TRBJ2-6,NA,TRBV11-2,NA,CASSLVTGAGANVLTF,TGTGCCAGCAGCTTAGTGACAGGTGCCGGGGCCAACGTCCTGACTTTC
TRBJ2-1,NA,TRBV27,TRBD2,CASRALTTSGHNEQFF,TGTGCCAGCAGAGCCTTAACGACTAGCGGTCACAATGAGCAGTTCTTC
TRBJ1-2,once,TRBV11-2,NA,CASSPSQYDGYTF,TGTGCCAGCAGCCCATCACAGTATGATGGCTACACCTTC
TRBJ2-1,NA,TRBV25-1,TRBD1,CASSDQGVGYNEQFF,TGTGCCAGCAGTGACCAGGGGGTAGGATACAATGAGCAGTTCTTC
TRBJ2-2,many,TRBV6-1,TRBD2,CASSELAGTGGGELFF,TGTGCCAGCAGTGAACTAGCGGGGACCGGCGGCGGGGAGCTGTTTTTT
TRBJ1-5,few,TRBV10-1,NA,CAIMWGGQPQHF,TGCGCCATCATGTGGGGGGGTCAGCCCCAGCATTTT
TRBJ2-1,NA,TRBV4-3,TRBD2,CASSQDYSGRLNNEQFF,TGCGCCAGCAGCCAAGATTATTCCGGGAGGTTAAACAATGAGCAGTTCTTC
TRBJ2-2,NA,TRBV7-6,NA,CASSLETATGELFF,TGTGCCAGCAGCTTAGAAACTGCCACCGGGGAGCTGTTTTTT
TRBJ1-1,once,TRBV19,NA,CASSILGGVTEAFF,TGTGCCAGTAGTATACTTGGGGGGGTCACTGAAGCTTTCTTT
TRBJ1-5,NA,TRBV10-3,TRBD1,CAIRDRDQPQHF,TGTGCCATCAGGGACAGGGATCAGCCCCAGCATTTT